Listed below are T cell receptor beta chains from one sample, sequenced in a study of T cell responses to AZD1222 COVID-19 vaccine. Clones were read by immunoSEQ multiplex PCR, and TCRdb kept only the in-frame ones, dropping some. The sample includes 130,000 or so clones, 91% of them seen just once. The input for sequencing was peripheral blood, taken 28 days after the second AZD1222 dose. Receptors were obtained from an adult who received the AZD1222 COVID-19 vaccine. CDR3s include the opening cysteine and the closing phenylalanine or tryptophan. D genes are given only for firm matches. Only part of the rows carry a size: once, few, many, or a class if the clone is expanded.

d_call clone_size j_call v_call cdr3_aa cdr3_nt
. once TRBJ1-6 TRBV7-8 CASSPLQGASYNSPLHF TGTGCCAGCAGCCCCTTACAGGGAGCCTCCTATAATTCACCCCTCCACTTT
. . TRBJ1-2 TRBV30 CAWSLGASDFGYGYTF TGTGCCTGGAGCCTGGGAGCTTCAGATTTCGGCTATGGCTACACCTTC
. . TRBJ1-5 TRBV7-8 CASSLSSPGRGGEPQHF TGTGCCAGCAGCTTATCTAGTCCAGGGCGAGGAGGAGAGCCCCAGCATTTT
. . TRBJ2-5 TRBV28 CASSQTGQGDQETQYF TGTGCCAGCAGCCAAACTGGGCAGGGAGACCAAGAGACCCAGTACTTC
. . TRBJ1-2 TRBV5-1 CASSSGGAGDGGYTF TGCGCCAGCAGCTCCGGGGGTGCTGGGGATGGCGGCTACACCTTC
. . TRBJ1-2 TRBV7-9 CASSLRAAWGYTF TGTGCCAGCAGCTTACGGGCGGCTTGGGGCTACACCTTC
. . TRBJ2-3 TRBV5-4 CASSLEAQRDTQYF TGTGCCAGCAGCTTGGAGGCCCAAAGGGATACGCAGTATTTT
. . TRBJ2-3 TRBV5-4 CASSFQGATDTQYF TGTGCCAGCAGCTTTCAGGGAGCCACAGATACGCAGTATTTT
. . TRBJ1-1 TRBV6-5 CASSTGMRGAFF TGTGCCAGCAGTACAGGGATGAGGGGAGCTTTCTTT
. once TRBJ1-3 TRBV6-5 CASRRKSSGNTIYF TGTGCCAGCAGACGCAAGAGCTCTGGAAACACCATATATTTT
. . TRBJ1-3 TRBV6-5 CASRGHPDGNTIYF TGTGCCAGCAGGGGACACCCGGACGGGAACACCATATATTTT
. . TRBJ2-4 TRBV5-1 CASSLVEGNIQYF TGCGCCAGCAGCTTGGTTGAGGGGAACATTCAGTACTTC
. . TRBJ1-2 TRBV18 CASSPDRNYGYTF TGTGCCAGCTCACCCGACAGGAACTATGGCTACACCTTC
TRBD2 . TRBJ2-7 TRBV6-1 CASSDQLAGGREQYF TGTGCCAGCAGTGACCAACTAGCGGGGGGTCGGGAGCAGTACTTC
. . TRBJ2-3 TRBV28 CASNPSTDTQYF TGTGCCAGCAATCCTAGCACAGATACGCAGTATTTT
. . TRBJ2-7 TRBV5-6 CASSPTGTISYEQYF TGTGCCAGCAGTCCCACAGGGACGATCTCCTACGAGCAGTACTTC
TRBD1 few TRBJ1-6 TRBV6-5 CASTGQDNSPLHF TGTGCCAGCACGGGACAGGATAATTCACCCCTCCACTTT
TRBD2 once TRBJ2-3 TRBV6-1 CASSVIAGASTDTQYF TGTGCCAGCAGTGTCATAGCGGGGGCCAGCACAGATACGCAGTATTTT
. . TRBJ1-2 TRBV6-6 CASSPGESIYGYTF TGTGCCAGCAGTCCAGGGGAGTCGATCTATGGCTACACCTTC
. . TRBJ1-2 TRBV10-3 CAIRDRTTTNYGYTF TGTGCCATCAGGGACAGAACCACAACTAACTATGGCTACACCTTC
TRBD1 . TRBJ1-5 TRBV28 CASRGTVNSNQPQHF TGTGCCAGCAGGGGGACAGTCAATAGCAATCAGCCCCAGCATTTT
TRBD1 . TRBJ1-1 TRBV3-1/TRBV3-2 CASSQSLGTGGEAFF TGTGCCAGCAGCCAATCCCTCGGGACAGGGGGTGAAGCTTTCTTT
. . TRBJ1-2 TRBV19 CASSRRLNYGYTF TGTGCCAGTAGTAGACGGCTCAACTATGGCTACACCTTC
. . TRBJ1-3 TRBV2 CASSDTGHGNTIYF TGTGCCAGCAGTGATACAGGGCACGGAAACACCATATATTTT
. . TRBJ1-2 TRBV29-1 CSLQGQPNYGYTF TGCAGCCTGCAAGGACAGCCAAACTATGGCTACACCTTC
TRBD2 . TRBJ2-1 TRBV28 CASSFVTSGYNEQFF TGTGCCAGCAGTTTCGTGACTAGCGGATACAATGAGCAGTTCTTC
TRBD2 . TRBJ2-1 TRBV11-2 CASSLQRGNYNEQFF TGTGCCAGCAGCCTGCAGCGGGGGAACTACAATGAGCAGTTCTTC
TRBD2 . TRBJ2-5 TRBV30 CAWKAGGPRETQYF TGTGCCTGGAAGGCGGGAGGGCCCCGGGAGACCCAGTACTTC
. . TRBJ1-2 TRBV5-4 CASSFQGYYGYTF TGTGCCAGCAGCTTCCAGGGTTACTATGGCTACACCTTC
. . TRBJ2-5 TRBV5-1 CASSLVAAPEETQYF TGCGCCAGCAGCTTGGTGGCAGCGCCGGAAGAGACCCAGTACTTC
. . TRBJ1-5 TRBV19 CASSIQSDQPQHF TGTGCCAGTAGTATCCAATCCGATCAGCCCCAGCATTTT
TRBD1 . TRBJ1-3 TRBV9 CASSTQGAGNTIYF TGTGCCAGCAGCACACAGGGGGCTGGAAACACCATATATTTT
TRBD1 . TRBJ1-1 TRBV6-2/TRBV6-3 CASSYFTGGWTEAFF TGTGCCAGCAGTTACTTTACAGGGGGATGGACTGAAGCTTTCTTT
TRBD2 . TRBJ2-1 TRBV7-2 CASSLRTSGLANEQFF TGTGCCAGCAGCCTCAGGACTAGCGGCTTAGCCAATGAGCAGTTCTTC
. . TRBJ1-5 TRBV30 CAWSVGGVDQPQHF TGTGCCTGGAGTGTGGGGGGGGTGGATCAGCCCCAGCATTTT
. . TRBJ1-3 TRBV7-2 CASSTRGNTIYF TGTGCCAGCAGCACCAGGGGAAACACCATATATTTT
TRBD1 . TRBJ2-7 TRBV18 CASSLYRQGNYEQYF TGTGCCAGCTCACTCTATCGACAGGGAAACTACGAGCAGTACTTC